The clone carrying this T cell receptor (beta chain) has only a few counts. Its target is unknown. TCRdb itself ran the PCR reads through MiXCR, one entry per CDR3 protein. The sample shows hundreds of thousands of distinct CDR3 sequences, roughly a quarter of them seen only once. This record comes from a study of molecular identifiers for immune sequencing clone quantification. Findings of the study overall: Even with some 990,000 naive cells present, spiked Jurkat TCR RNA from one cell was reportedly detectable. Barcodes shared by identical TCR molecules could lead to underestimated sizes of highly expanded clones.

Trimming pared 7 bases from V and 3 bases from J, leaving 16 bases between. Looked up from germline, CDR1 is SGDLS and CDR2 is YYNGEE. The CDR3 is 15 amino acids. Naive CD8 libraries were made from about 20,000 to 1,000,000 sorted cells, and they used 10%, 30% or 50% RNA. CD8+CD4-CCR7+CD45RA+ sorting gave the naive CD8 T cells. Material for sequencing was naive CD8+ T cells from blood, with Jurkat cell RNA spiked in. Subset described: FACS-sorted CD8+CD4-CCR7+CD45RA+ naive T cells. This receptor was obtained from a human donor in good health. Some libraries in this study had Jurkat cell RNA spiked in. The V gene is TRBV9, the J gene TRBJ2-2; D is unclear. As DNA, the CDR3 is TGTGCCAGCCGCCCCCCTGCCAGCTACACCGGGGAGCTGTTTTTT. As protein: CASRPPASYTGELFF.